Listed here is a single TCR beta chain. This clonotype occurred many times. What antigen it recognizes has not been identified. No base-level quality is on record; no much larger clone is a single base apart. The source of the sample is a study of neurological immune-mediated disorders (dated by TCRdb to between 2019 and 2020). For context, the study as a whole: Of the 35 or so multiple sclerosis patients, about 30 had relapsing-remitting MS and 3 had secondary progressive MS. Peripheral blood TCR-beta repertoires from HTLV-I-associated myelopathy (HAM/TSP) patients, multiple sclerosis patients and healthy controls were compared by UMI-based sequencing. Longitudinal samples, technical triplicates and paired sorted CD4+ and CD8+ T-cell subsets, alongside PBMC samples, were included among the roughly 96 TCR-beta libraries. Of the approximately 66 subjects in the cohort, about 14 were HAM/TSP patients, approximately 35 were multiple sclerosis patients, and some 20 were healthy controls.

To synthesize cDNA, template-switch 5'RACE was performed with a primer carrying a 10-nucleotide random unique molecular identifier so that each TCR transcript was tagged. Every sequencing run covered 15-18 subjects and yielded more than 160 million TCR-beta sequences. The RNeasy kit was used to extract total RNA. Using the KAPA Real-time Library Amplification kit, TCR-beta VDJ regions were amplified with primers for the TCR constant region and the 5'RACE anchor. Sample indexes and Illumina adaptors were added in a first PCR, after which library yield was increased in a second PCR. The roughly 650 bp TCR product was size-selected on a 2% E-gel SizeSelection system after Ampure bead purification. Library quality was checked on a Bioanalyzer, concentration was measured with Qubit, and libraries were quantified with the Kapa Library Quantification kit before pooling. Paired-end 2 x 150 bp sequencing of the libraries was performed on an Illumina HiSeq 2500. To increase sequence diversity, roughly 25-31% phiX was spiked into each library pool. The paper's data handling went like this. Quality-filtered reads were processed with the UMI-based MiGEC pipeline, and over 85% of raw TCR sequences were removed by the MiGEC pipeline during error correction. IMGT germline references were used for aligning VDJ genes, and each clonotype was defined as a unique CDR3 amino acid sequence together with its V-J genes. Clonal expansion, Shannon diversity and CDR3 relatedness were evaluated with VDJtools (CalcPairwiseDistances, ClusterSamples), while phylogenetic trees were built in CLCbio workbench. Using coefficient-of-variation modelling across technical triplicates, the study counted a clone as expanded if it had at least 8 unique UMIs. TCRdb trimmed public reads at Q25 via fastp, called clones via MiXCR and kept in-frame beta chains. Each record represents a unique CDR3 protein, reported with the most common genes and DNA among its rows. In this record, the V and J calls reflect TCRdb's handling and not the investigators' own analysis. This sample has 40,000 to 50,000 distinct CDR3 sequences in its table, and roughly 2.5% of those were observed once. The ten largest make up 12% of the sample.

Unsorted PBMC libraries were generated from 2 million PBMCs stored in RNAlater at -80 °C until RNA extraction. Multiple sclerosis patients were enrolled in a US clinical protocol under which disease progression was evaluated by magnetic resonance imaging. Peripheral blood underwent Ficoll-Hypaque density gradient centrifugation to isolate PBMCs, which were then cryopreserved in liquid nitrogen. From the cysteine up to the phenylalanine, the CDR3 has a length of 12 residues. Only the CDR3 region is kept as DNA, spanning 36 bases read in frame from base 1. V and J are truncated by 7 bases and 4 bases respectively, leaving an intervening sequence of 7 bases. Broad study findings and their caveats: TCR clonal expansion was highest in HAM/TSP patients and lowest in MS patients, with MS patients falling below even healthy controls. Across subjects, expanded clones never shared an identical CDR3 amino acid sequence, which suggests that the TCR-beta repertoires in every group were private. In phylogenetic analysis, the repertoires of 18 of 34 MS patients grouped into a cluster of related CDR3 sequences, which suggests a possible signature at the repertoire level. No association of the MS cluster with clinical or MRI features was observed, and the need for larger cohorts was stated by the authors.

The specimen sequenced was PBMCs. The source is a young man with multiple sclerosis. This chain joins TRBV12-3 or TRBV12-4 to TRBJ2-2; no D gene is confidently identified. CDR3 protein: CASTWGTGELFF. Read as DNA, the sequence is TGTGCCAGCACTTGGGGCACCGGGGAGCTGTTTTTT.